This T cell receptor (beta chain) was sequenced for a study of blood T cell repertoires in COVID-19. Study at large: The samples span acute and convalescent COVID-19 from the United States, Italy and Spain. From T cells, B-cell-depleted T cells, or PBMCs came the material, which was cDNA or gDNA.

TCRdb keeps only in-frame clones here, not all; method: immunoSEQ multiplex PCR. The profile shows some 100,000 clones, about 74% of them singletons. This clonotype was sampled from a man in his 70s with acute or convalescent COVID-19. Specimen: peripheral blood.

The CDR3 DNA follows: TGTGCCTGGAGTCCGGTGGGCCCCATACGGCCCCTCCACTTT. This codes for CAWSPVGPIRPLHF. The genes are TRBV30 and TRBJ1-6; D is undetermined. V dropped 2 bases and J dropped 13 bases, with 18 bases sitting between them. CDR1 is GTSNPN, CDR2 SVGIG, per germline (reference sequence). The CDR3 spans 14 residues.